This TCR beta chain was documented in a study of early T cells in non-severe SARS-CoV-2 infection. TCRdb itself ran the 5' RACE reads through MiXCR, one entry per CDR3 protein. The sample has about 50,000 distinct CDR3 sequences, around 6% seen once. This CDR3 has 14 amino acids. CDR1 SGHRS and CDR2 YFSETQ come from the germline V gene. The V gene lost 4 bases and the J gene lost 7 bases, with 18 bases spanning the gap. V and J are TRBV5-1 and TRBJ2-7, with D maybe TRBD1 (6 bases). This clonotype originated in an adult who was a healthcare worker with PCR-confirmed SARS-CoV-2 infection or an uninfected control (not recorded which). The sequencing here drew on whole blood, taken at baseline. The CDR3 DNA is TGCGCCAGCAGCGCCAACCCGAACCAGGGGGAGCAGTACTTC. Its protein is CASSANPNQGEQYF. Full variable domain (missing parts from reference TRBV5-1 and TRBJ2-7): KAGVTQTPRYLIKTRGQQVTLSCSPISGHRSVSWYQQTPGQGLQFLFEYFSETQRNKGNFPGRFSGRQFSNSRSEMNVSTLELGDSALYLCASSANPNQGEQYFGPGTRLTVT.